A selection of T cell receptor beta chains follows, all from one sample in a study of CD8+CD57+ T cells in acquired aplastic anemia. One entry per CDR3 protein results from TCRdb running MiXCR on the reads. The data contain around 190,000 distinct CDR3 sequences, about 44% of them singletons. The sequenced sample consisted of sorted CD4+, CD8+, or CD8+CD57+ T cells (not recorded which) from PBMCs. The receptors here all came from a human donor with aplastic anemia. Both conserved end residues are trimmed from each CDR3. A D gene is named only where the DNA matches it firmly. The listing skips clone size in some rows; elsewhere it reads once, few, many or a size class.

d_call | cdr3_length | clone_size | j_call | v_call | cdr3_aa
TRBD1 | 13 | few | TRBJ2-7 | TRBV19 | ASERQGGGSYEQY
TRBD1 | 15 | few | TRBJ2-1 | TRBV3-1 | ASSQSDGTGGRNEQF
TRBD1 | 11 | NA | TRBJ2-7 | TRBV20-1 | SALQGARDEQY
NA | 17 | once | TRBJ1-1 | TRBV10-1 | ASSVGMRVFRDLNTEAF
TRBD2 | 12 | many | TRBJ2-2 | TRBV15 | ATTNGEGTGELF
TRBD1 | 13 | few | TRBJ1-6 | TRBV15 | ATSRDRQGDSPLH
TRBD1 | 15 | many | TRBJ1-6 | TRBV12-3/TRBV12-4 | ASSLGQGALSNSPLH
NA | 12 | NA | TRBJ2-7 | TRBV9 | ASSAYRLTYEQY
NA | 12 | NA | TRBJ1-1 | TRBV15 | ATSRDLQDAEAF
NA | 11 | NA | TRBJ1-2 | TRBV6-2/TRBV6-3 | ASSYSRVDGYT
NA | 11 | many | TRBJ2-3 | TRBV29-1 | SVEGGLTDTQY
NA | 10 | NA | TRBJ2-5 | TRBV7-9 | ASSAPMETQY
NA | 13 | NA | TRBJ1-3 | TRBV7-6 | ASGLTGNPGNTIY
TRBD1 | 15 | NA | TRBJ2-7 | TRBV19 | ASSAQTGTGTIYEQY
TRBD2 | 11 | many | TRBJ2-2 | TRBV5-4 | ASGTSGGGELF
NA | 9 | many | TRBJ1-6 | TRBV30 | AWSVDLFLH
TRBD2 | 13 | many | TRBJ2-5 | TRBV7-3 | ASSLNGGGVETQY
TRBD1 | 15 | NA | TRBJ1-6 | TRBV4-2 | ASSRGQGTSYNSPLH
NA | 14 | NA | TRBJ2-3 | TRBV11-1 | ASMSTVGFMTDTQY
NA | 8 | NA | TRBJ1-2 | TRBV29-1 | SVANYGYT
NA | 12 | many | TRBJ2-1 | TRBV20-1 | SASASGDYVEQF
TRBD1 | 14 | NA | TRBJ1-1 | TRBV13 | ASSSTLDRVNTEAF
NA | 12 | few | TRBJ2-7 | TRBV20-1 | SARDGREAGEQY
TRBD1 | 14 | NA | TRBJ1-2 | TRBV12-3/TRBV12-4 | ASSPPLRTGDGGYT
NA | 10 | few | TRBJ2-7 | TRBV10-3 | AISESDYEQY
TRBD2 | 11 | NA | TRBJ2-3 | TRBV20-1 | SASGGARDTQY
NA | 7 | NA | TRBJ2-2 | TRBV20-1 | STTGELF
TRBD1 | 15 | NA | TRBJ1-5 | TRBV19 | ASSMLVQGKWNQPQH
TRBD1 | 16 | once | TRBJ1-2 | TRBV19 | ASSRRTGGRTLHYGYT
TRBD1 | 12 | many | TRBJ2-5 | TRBV5-1 | ASSLEGGRETQY
NA | 11 | NA | TRBJ1-6 | TRBV7-8 | ASGPAYNSPLH
TRBD2 | 15 | NA | TRBJ2-2 | TRBV11-2 | ASSLDRASGRAGELF
TRBD1 | 11 | NA | TRBJ2-5 | TRBV20-1 | SAPTGGGETQY
NA | 11 | NA | TRBJ1-6 | TRBV7-2 | ASSLGAGSPLH
TRBD1 | 14 | NA | TRBJ2-7 | TRBV10-3 | AISDSGQGSSYEQY